Here is one T cell receptor (beta chain) with its context. Its antigen is currently unknown. Described treatment: approximately nine-day PBMC culture with coronavirus spike peptide pools or control peptides (ViraFEST assay). The unexposed donor provided CD4+ T cells, which were taken before the COVID-19 pandemic (2011-2018). The authors isolated CD4+ T cells by negative selection after less than 12 days of culture. The sample belongs to a study of vaccination and CD4 T cells after COVID-19. Cultured CD4+ T cell DNA was sequenced using the Oncomine TCR Beta short-read assay. Extraction of genomic DNA was performed on cultured CD4+ T cells. Each CDR3 protein is one row after TCRdb ran MiXCR on the PCR reads. The sample contains about 5,600 distinct CDR3 sequences, 35% to 50% of which appear only once. This CDR3 has 13 residues. V trimming: 6 bases; J trimming: 3 bases; junction bases outside the gene matches: 6. From germline, CDR1 is DFQATT and CDR2 SNEGSKA (reference sequence).

The chain combines TRBV20-1 with TRBJ1-1; 8 bases map to TRBD1. This sequence was found in a human donor in good health. Specimen: CD4+ T cells from blood, cultured in vitro. The CDR3 DNA reads TGCAGTGCCCGGACAGGGACCGACACTGAAGCTTTCTTT. Protein product: CSARTGTDTEAFF.